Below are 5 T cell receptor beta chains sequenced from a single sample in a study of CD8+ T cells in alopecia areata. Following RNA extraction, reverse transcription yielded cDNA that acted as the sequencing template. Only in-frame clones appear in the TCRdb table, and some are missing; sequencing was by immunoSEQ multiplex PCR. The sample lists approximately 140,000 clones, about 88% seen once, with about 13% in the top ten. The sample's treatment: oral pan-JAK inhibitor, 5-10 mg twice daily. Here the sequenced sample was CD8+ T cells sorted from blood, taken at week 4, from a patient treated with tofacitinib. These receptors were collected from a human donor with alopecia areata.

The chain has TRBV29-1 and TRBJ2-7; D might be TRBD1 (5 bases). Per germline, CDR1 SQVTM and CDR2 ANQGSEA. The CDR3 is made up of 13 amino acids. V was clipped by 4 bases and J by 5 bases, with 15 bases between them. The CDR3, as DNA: TGCAGCGTTGGTCCGCAGGGAAGAAACGAGCAGTACTTC. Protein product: CSVGPQGRNEQYF.

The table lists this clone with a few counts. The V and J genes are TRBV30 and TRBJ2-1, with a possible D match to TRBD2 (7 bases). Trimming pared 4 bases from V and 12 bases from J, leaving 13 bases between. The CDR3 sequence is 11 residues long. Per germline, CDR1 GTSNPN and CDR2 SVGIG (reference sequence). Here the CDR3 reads CAWNAGARQFF. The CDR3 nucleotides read TGTGCCTGGAACGCGGGGGCCCGGCAGTTCTTC.

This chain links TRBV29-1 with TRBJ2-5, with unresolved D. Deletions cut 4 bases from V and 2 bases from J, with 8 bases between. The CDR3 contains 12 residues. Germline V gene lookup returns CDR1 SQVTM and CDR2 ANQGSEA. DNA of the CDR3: TGCAGCGTTGGGGGAACGCAAGAGACCCAGTACTTC. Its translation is CSVGGTQETQYF.

CDR3 bases: TGTGCCAGCAGTTGGGACACGAACACCGGGGAGCTGTTTTTT. It codes for CASSWDTNTGELFF. This chain connects TRBV6-5 to TRBJ2-2; tentative D call: TRBD1 (6 bases). CDR3 length: 14 amino acids. The germline V gene encodes CDR1 MNHEY and CDR2 SVGAGI. Trimming left V 4 bases short and J 0 bases short, with 6 bases between.

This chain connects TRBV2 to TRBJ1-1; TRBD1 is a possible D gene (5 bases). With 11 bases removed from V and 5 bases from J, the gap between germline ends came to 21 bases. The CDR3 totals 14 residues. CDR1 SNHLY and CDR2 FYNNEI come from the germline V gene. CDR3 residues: CAGTPGLMGTEAFF. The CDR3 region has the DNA TGTGCCGGGACTCCGGGGCTCATGGGGACTGAAGCTTTCTTT.